Following are 30 T cell receptor beta chains from one sample sequenced in a study of cytomegalovirus exposure and HLA in healthy donors. PCR amplification relied on 60 Vbeta primers (plus 13 Jbeta primers). Sequencing used immunoSEQ multiplex PCR; TCRdb keeps in-frame clones, though not all of them. The repertoire includes some 100,000 clones, approximately 88% of them detected once, and approximately 2.3% sits in the top ten. Sequenced input: PBMCs. Receptor source: a man aged 18 to 30 in good health and CMV-seronegative.

The chain has TRBV27 and TRBJ2-7; 12 bases line up with TRBD2. This CDR3 comprises 13 residues. CDR1 MNHEY and CDR2 SMNVEV come from the germline V gene (reference sequence). V shed 3 bases and J 7 bases; nucleotides not matched to a gene: 1. The CDR3 nucleotides are TGTGCCAGCAGTTTGACTAGCGGGGGTGAGCAGTACTTC. The encoded protein is CASSLTSGGEQYF.

The rearrangement uses TRBV27 and TRBJ2-5; 8 bases are shared with TRBD1. The CDR3 length is 15 residues. V lost 5 bases and J lost 6; bases outside the gene matches: 11. Germline loops: CDR1 MNHEY, CDR2 SMNVEV (reference sequence). CDR3 sequence: CASSPRTGRGQTQYF. CDR3 bases: TGTGCCAGCAGTCCACGGACAGGGAGAGGACAGACCCAGTACTTC.

This clone was recorded a few times. The chain carries TRBV27 and TRBJ1-2, with 7 bases that match TRBD1. Germline V gene data show CDR1 as MNHEY and CDR2 as SMNVEV (reference sequence). CDR3 length equals 13 residues. V gave up 2 bases and J gave up 9 bases; unmatched junction bases: 6. The CDR3 DNA sequence: TGTGCCAGCAGTTTAGGACAGGCCCAGAGCTACACCTTC. Its translation is CASSLGQAQSYTF.

The genes are TRBV28 and TRBJ1-1; no definite D call. Trimming removed 3 bases at V and 0 bases at J, with 5 bases between. From germline, CDR1 is MDHEN and CDR2 SYDVKM. The CDR3 contains 13 residues. CDR3 loop: CASSLALNTEAFF. Written as DNA, the CDR3 is TGTGCCAGCAGTTTGGCCTTGAACACTGAAGCTTTCTTT.

V usage is TRBV29-1 and J usage is TRBJ2-5, with 9 bases fitting TRBD2. CDR1 and CDR2 from the germline V gene are SQVTM and ANQGSEA. CDR3 length: 18 amino acids. Losses at the gene ends were 3 bases for V and 5 bases for J; bases not matched to a gene: 19. The CDR3 DNA follows: TGCAGCGTTGATGTGGCTGGGCTAGCGGGGCGGGAGGGTGAGACCCAGTACTTC. As protein: CSVDVAGLAGREGETQYF.

This chain uses TRBV30 with TRBJ2-1; 7 bases are shared with TRBD2. The germline CDR1 and CDR2 sequences are GTSNPN and SVGIG (reference sequence). The ends lost 3 bases at V and 8 bases at J; junction bases unmatched: 19. The CDR3 runs to 17 residues. The CDR3 is CAWRPLGMAGVIDEQFF. CDR3 in DNA: TGTGCCTGGAGGCCGCTCGGTATGGCGGGAGTGATCGATGAGCAGTTCTTC.

The chain combines TRBV18 with TRBJ2-7; D uncertain. Per the germline V gene, CDR1 is KGHSH and CDR2 is LQKENI. The CDR3 runs to 15 residues. V lost 4 bases to trimming and J lost 0 bases, with 13 bases between them. DNA for the CDR3: TGTGCCAGCTCACTTCTCGATTGGGCCTCCTACGAGCAGTACTTC. Translated: CASSLLDWASYEQYF.

The chain combines TRBV5-1 with TRBJ2-3; TRBD2 matches at 10 bases. The CDR3 is 16 residues long. The V and J ends lost 5 bases and 2 bases, in that order; junction bases with no gene match: 8. Germline V gives CDR1 SGHRS, CDR2 YFSETQ. CDR3 nucleotides: TGCGCCAGCAGGCTCCGTAGCGGGGGGCTCACAGATACGCAGTATTTT. Amino acids: CASRLRSGGLTDTQYF.

This clone turned up a few times. This chain joins TRBV7-2 and TRBJ1-5, with 8 bases identical to TRBD1. Germline V lookup: CDR1 SGHTA, CDR2 FQGNSA. The CDR3 runs 14 residues. J lost 6 bases, V lost 3 bases, and 4 bases had no gene match. CDR3 nucleotide sequence: TGTGCCAGCAGCTTCGACAGGGGACGTCAGCCCCAGCATTTT. Its protein is CASSFDRGRQPQHF.

The CDR3 loop reads CASSTNRGTNQPQHF. CDR3 in DNA: TGTGCCAGCAGCACAAACAGGGGGACGAATCAGCCCCAGCATTTT. The chain carries TRBV2 and TRBJ1-5; TRBD1 matches 8 bases. The V gene end was trimmed by 6 bases and the J gene end by 4 bases; junction bases not matched to a gene: 8. The CDR3 runs 15 residues. CDR1 is SNHLY and CDR2 is FYNNEI in the germline V gene.

The chain links TRBV5-1 to TRBJ2-2, with TRBD1 as a possible D gene (6 bases). The CDR3 sequence is 15 residues long. Germline V gene lookup returns CDR1 SGHRS and CDR2 YFSETQ. V shed 1 base and J shed 5 bases, with 12 bases lying between them. DNA of the CDR3: TGCGCCAGCAGCTTGTCGCCCACAGGGACCGGGGAGCTGTTTTTT. This gives the protein CASSLSPTGTGELFF.

The chain combines TRBV27 with TRBJ1-2; 7 nucleotides agree with TRBD1. There are 19 residues in the CDR3. V was clipped by 5 bases and J by 0 bases; unmatched bases: 18. The germline V gene has CDR1 MNHEY and CDR2 SMNVEV (reference sequence). For the CDR3, the DNA is TGTGCCAGCAGTCCACCCCTTCCCCGGGACAGACGAGCTAACTATGGCTACACCTTC. Translated, it gives CASSPPLPRDRRANYGYTF.

This clone was detected once. V gene TRBV5-1 combines with J gene TRBJ1-4; weak D call: TRBD1 (6 bases). This CDR3 region has 14 residues. The germline V gene has CDR1 SGHRS and CDR2 YFSETQ. Deletions cut 3 bases from V and 6 bases from J, with 12 bases between. CDR3 DNA: TGCGCCAGCAGCTCCGGGGGGGCGGATGAAAAACTGTTTTTT. Protein sequence: CASSSGGADEKLFF.

The chain has TRBV6-5 and TRBJ1-1; 7 bases fit TRBD1. The germline V gene has CDR1 MNHEY and CDR2 SVGAGI. The ends lost 7 bases at V and 7 bases at J; junction bases unmatched: 9. This CDR3 region has 13 residues. The chain's CDR3 is CASIKTGLGEAFF. DNA of the CDR3: TGTGCCAGCATCAAGACAGGGCTCGGTGAAGCTTTCTTT.

The V and J genes are TRBV6-6 and TRBJ2-7; 8 positions agree with TRBD2. Germline CDR1 is MNHNY and CDR2 is SVGAGI (reference sequence). The V segment lost 6 bases and the J segment 4 bases; nucleotides outside the gene matches: 11. CDR3 length: 15 amino acids. The CDR3 loop reads CASSSPGLVNYEQYF. CDR3 DNA sequence: TGTGCCAGCAGCTCCCCGGGACTAGTAAATTACGAGCAGTACTTC.

The rearrangement joins TRBV5-1 to TRBJ2-7; tentative D call: TRBD1 (6 bases). The CDR3 has 12 residues. Trimming stripped 4 bases from V and 3 bases from J, with 8 bases between. CDR1 and CDR2 (germline): SGHRS, YFSETQ. CDR3: CASSKDSYEQYF. CDR3 nucleotide sequence: TGCGCCAGCAGCAAGGACAGCTACGAGCAGTACTTC.

The chain has TRBV7-2 and TRBJ2-2; TRBD2 aligns across 7 bases. CDR3 length equals 16 residues. With 5 bases clipped from V and 1 base from J, the junction kept 7 bases outside the gene matches. Germline V CDR1 and CDR2: SGHTA, FQGNSA. For the CDR3, the DNA is TGTGCCAGCAGCGGACGCGGGAGACAGAACACCGGGGAGCTGTTTTTT. It translates to CASSGRGRQNTGELFF. The full variable domain, its missing parts supplied by reference TRBV7-2 and TRBJ2-2, is GAGVSQSPSNKVTEKGKDVELRCDPISGHTALYWYRQSLGQGLEFLIYFQGNSAPDKSGLPSDRFSAERTGGSVSTLTIQRTQQEDSAVYLCASSGRGRQNTGELFFGEGSRLTVL.

The V gene is TRBV5-8, the J gene TRBJ1-2; 8 nucleotides align to TRBD1. The CDR3 totals 16 residues. Unmatched junction bases numbered 12, after V lost 3 bases and J lost 5 bases. The germline V gene encodes CDR1 SGHTS and CDR2 YDEGEE. This CDR3 reads CASSSWTGSDLYGYTF. CDR3 nucleotides: TGTGCCAGCAGCTCCTGGACAGGGAGTGATCTTTATGGCTACACCTTC. Using reference TRBV5-8 and TRBJ1-2 for the parts outside the CDR3, the full variable domain is EAGVTQSPTHLIKTRGQQATLRCSPISGHTSVYWYQQALGLGLQFLLWYDEGEERNRGNFPPRFSGRQFPNYSSELNVNALELEDSALYLCASSSWTGSDLYGYTFGSGTRLTVV.

The chain carries TRBV30 and TRBJ1-4; 7 nucleotides match TRBD1. The germline CDR1 and CDR2 sequences are GTSNPN and SVGIG (reference sequence). J lost 7 bases, V lost 0 bases, and 8 bases had no gene match. This CDR3 comprises 15 residues. CDR3 sequence reads: CAWSVQGNRGEKLFF. The CDR3 DNA sequence: TGTGCCTGGAGTGTCCAGGGGAACAGGGGTGAAAAACTGTTTTTT.

The chain combines TRBV27 with TRBJ2-1; 14 bases map to TRBD2. The CDR3 covers 15 residues. V gave up 5 bases and J gave up 10 bases; unmatched junction bases: 7. Germline V gene lookup returns CDR1 MNHEY and CDR2 SMNVEV (reference sequence). The CDR3 reads CASSPAGTSGREQFF. CDR3 nucleotides: TGTGCCAGCAGTCCCGCCGGGACTAGCGGGAGAGAGCAGTTCTTC.

This chain connects TRBV4-3 to TRBJ2-2, with TRBD2 as a possible D gene (5 bases). V dropped 0 bases and J dropped 3 bases, with 14 bases sitting between them. This CDR3 spans 17 amino acids. Germline V gene data show CDR1 as LGHNA and CDR2 as YSLEER. The DNA of the CDR3 is TGCGCCAGCAGCCAAGAAGGTCGGGATGCGGACACCGGGGAGCTGTTTTTT. Encoded protein: CASSQEGRDADTGELFF.

The rearrangement links TRBV6-6 to TRBJ1-3; 8 positions agree with TRBD1. CDR1 is MNHNY, CDR2 SVGAGI, per germline (reference sequence). The CDR3 spans 16 residues. Trimming at V came to 0 bases and at J to 8 bases, leaving 9 bases not matched to a gene. CDR3 coding DNA: TGTGCCAGCAGTTACTCGCTGGACAGGGTAGGGGACACCATATATTTT. This sequence encodes CASSYSLDRVGDTIYF.

The rearrangement joins TRBV11-2 to TRBJ1-4; 8 positions agree with TRBD1. The junction had 12 bases not matched to a gene; V was cut back by 3 bases and J by 0 bases. Germline V lookup: CDR1 SGHAT, CDR2 FQNNGV. This CDR3 region has 19 residues. The CDR3 region has the DNA TGTGCCAGCAGCTTTAGTTACAGGGGGGGACTGACAACTAATGAAAAACTGTTTTTT. As protein: CASSFSYRGGLTTNEKLFF.

V gene TRBV10-1 combines with J gene TRBJ2-7; 8 nucleotides agree with TRBD2. This CDR3 is 14 amino acids long. Germline assignment: CDR1 WNHNN and CDR2 SYGVQD (reference sequence). With V trimmed by 6 bases and J by 5 bases, 9 bases remained unmatched. The CDR3 DNA is TGCGCCAGCAGCCCGGGACTAGAGGCCCACGAGCAGTACTTC. Its protein is CASSPGLEAHEQYF.

The chain recombines TRBV13 with TRBJ2-1; D perhaps matches TRBD1 (7 bases). CDR1 is PRHDT and CDR2 is FYEKMQ in the germline V gene (reference sequence). This CDR3 has 14 residues. V shed 4 bases and J shed 8 bases, with 15 bases lying between them. The CDR3 nucleotides are TGTGCCAGCAGCTCCAGGGGGAGGAACCATGAGCAGTTCTTC. Its translation is CASSSRGRNHEQFF.

This clone showed up just once. V and J are TRBV11-2 and TRBJ2-1, with 9 bases matching TRBD2. The V gene's germline CDR1 is SGHAT and CDR2 FQNNGV. After removal of 4 bases from V and 9 bases from J, the junction contained 16 bases not matched to a gene. The CDR3 covers 17 residues. The CDR3 DNA is TGTGCCAGCAGCTCCGGTGCTAGCGGGATAGGACTGGGTGAGCAGTTCTTC. Amino acid sequence: CASSSGASGIGLGEQFF.

The chain links TRBV18 to TRBJ2-3, with TRBD2 identical over 12 bases. V shed 3 bases, J shed 7 bases, and the junction held 5 bases outside the gene matches. In germline, CDR1 is KGHSH, CDR2 LQKENI. This CDR3 is 15 amino acids long. CDR3 amino acids: CASSPGTSGSNTQYF. Here the CDR3 DNA reads TGTGCCAGCTCACCCGGGACTAGCGGGTCAAATACGCAGTATTTT.

V gene TRBV7-8 combines with J gene TRBJ2-7, with unresolved D. CDR1 SGHVS and CDR2 FQNEAQ come from the germline V gene. The CDR3 is 14 amino acids. The germline V and J ends were trimmed by 0 bases and 0 bases, with 6 bases remaining between them. The CDR3: CASSLAYSSYEQYF. In DNA, the CDR3 is TGTGCCAGCAGCTTAGCGTACAGCTCCTACGAGCAGTACTTC.

Sample share makes this clone medium-sized. The same CDR3 is also encoded by other DNA sequences in this sample. This rearrangement joins TRBV5-1 to TRBJ2-2; D unclear. Germline lookup yields CDR1 SGHRS and CDR2 YFSETQ. CDR3 length equals 14 residues. V was trimmed by 1 base and J by 1 base, leaving 5 bases between them. Here the CDR3 DNA reads TGCGCCAGCAGCTTGCGCGGGAACACCGGGGAGCTGTTTTTT. It yields the protein CASSLRGNTGELFF.

V gene TRBV6-5 combines with J gene TRBJ1-1, with 8 bases lining up with TRBD1. Germline CDR1 reads MNHEY; CDR2 reads SVGAGI. The length of the CDR3 is 15 residues. V lost 0 bases and J lost 0; bases outside the gene matches: 0. The CDR3 coding sequence is TGTGCCAGCAGTTACTCGACAGGGGTGAACACTGAAGCTTTCTTT. It yields the protein CASSYSTGVNTEAFF.